The rows below give T cell receptor beta chains drawn from one sample of a study of blood T cell repertoires in COVID-19. Clones were sequenced by immunoSEQ multiplex PCR, and TCRdb holds only the in-frame ones, with some missing. The sample includes 40,000 to 50,000 clones, about 88% of them seen just once. The sample was peripheral blood. The receptors were gathered from a man in his forties or fifties with active COVID-19. Both conserved end residues are part of each CDR3. Each record gives: V gene, J gene, D gene, clone size, CDR3 DNA, CDR3 protein. A D gene is named only where the DNA matches it firmly. For some rows the clone size is stated as once, few or many, or as a class when expanded; others skip it.

TRBV4-1	TRBJ2-5	TRBD2	few	TGCGCCATTTCGACGACTAGCGGGAGGCGACAGACCCAGTACTTC	CAISTTSGRRQTQYF
TRBV9	TRBJ2-3	-	-	TGTGCCAGTAGCGTCATGGGAGCCACAGATACGCAGTATTTT	CASSVMGATDTQYF
TRBV5-6	TRBJ1-5	-	once	TGTGCCAGCAGCTTGGGATCCGAGGGTCAGCCCCAGCATTTT	CASSLGSEGQPQHF
TRBV12-3/TRBV12-4	TRBJ1-2	-	once	TGTGCCAGCAGTCCCGACAGCCCCTATGGCTACACCTTC	CASSPDSPYGYTF
TRBV6-2/TRBV6-3	TRBJ2-5	TRBD2	-	TGTGCCAGCAGTAAGGGACAGATGGGACTAGCGGGAGCAGAGACCCAGTACTTC	CASSKGQMGLAGAETQYF
TRBV9	TRBJ2-3	TRBD2	once	TGTGCCAGCAGCGTAGTAGGGAGCGGGGGAGGCACAGATACGCAGTATTTT	CASSVVGSGGGTDTQYF
TRBV11-3	TRBJ1-2	-	-	TGTGCCAGCAGCCCGGGGCAGACCGACAGGTCCTCAAACTATGGCTACACCTTC	CASSPGQTDRSSNYGYTF
TRBV18	TRBJ2-5	TRBD1	-	TGTGCCAGCTCACCGACTGTAGGGGGCGGCCAAGAGACCCAGTACTTC	CASSPTVGGGQETQYF
TRBV7-3	TRBJ1-1	-	-	TGTGCCAGCAGCTTAGGGGGCAGTGCGAACACTGAAGCTTTCTTT	CASSLGGSANTEAFF
TRBV12-3/TRBV12-4	TRBJ1-2	TRBD1	-	TGTGCCAGCACCCTAGGGGGCGGGGGCTACACCTTC	CASTLGGGGYTF
TRBV12-5	TRBJ2-7	-	-	TGTGCTAGTGGTTCCTCTCTTAGCTACGAGCAGTACTTC	CASGSSLSYEQYF
TRBV2	TRBJ2-1	-	-	TGTGCCAGCAGGGCCGGGACTGATGAGCAGTTCTTC	CASRAGTDEQFF
TRBV28	TRBJ1-2	-	-	TGTGCCAGCAGTCGGGGAGGGGAGGGTTTGGATGGCTACACCTTC	CASSRGGEGLDGYTF
TRBV6-2/TRBV6-3	TRBJ2-3	TRBD2	-	TGTGCCAGCAGTTACGGGCTAGCGGCCAGTACAGATACGCAGTATTTT	CASSYGLAASTDTQYF
TRBV21-1	TRBJ1-6	-	-	TGTGCCAGCAGCAAAGGGGGGCTGGGTGTGGGTTCCTATAATTCACCCCTCCACTTT	CASSKGGLGVGSYNSPLHF
TRBV27	TRBJ2-7	-	-	TGTGCCAGCAGTTTCCTACTCTCGGGGGGCGCCTACGAGCAGTACTTC	CASSFLLSGGAYEQYF
TRBV19	TRBJ2-7	-	-	TGTGCCACCTCTCGGGGCTACGAGCAGTACTTC	CATSRGYEQYF
TRBV7-3	TRBJ2-6	-	-	TGTGCCAGCAGCCCGAGGGTGGCGGGGGCCAACGTCCTGACTTTC	CASSPRVAGANVLTF